The T cell receptor (beta chain) under discussion was sequenced for a study of identical twins. Germline assignment: CDR1 SNHLY and CDR2 FYNNEI. V dropped 7 bases and J dropped 1 base, with 10 bases sitting between them. The CDR3 runs to 13 residues. Using its own MiXCR run on the 5' RACE reads, TCRdb lists one record per CDR3 protein. The sample lists around 250,000 distinct CDR3 sequences, roughly 8.7% occurring once. These data were also filed under a second study, of yellow fever vaccine responses in identical twins.

Sequencing was performed on CD8+ T cells sorted from blood. The V call is TRBV2, the J call TRBJ1-1; perhaps TRBD1 as D (5 bases). The TCR comes from a woman aged 18 to 35 in good health. DNA for the CDR3: TGTGCCAGCAACGGGGGACGGAACACTGAAGCTTTCTTT. Encoded protein: CASNGGRNTEAFF.